This T cell receptor (beta chain) was sequenced during a study of radiation and T cells in renal cell carcinoma. TCRdb keeps only in-frame clones here, not all; method: immunoSEQ multiplex PCR. This table has roughly 61,000 clones, roughly 80% appearing once. As to time point: blood 4 weeks post-SBRT, at nephrectomy. Regarding treatment: 15 Gy SBRT to primary tumor, nephrectomy 4 weeks later. Nephrectomy followed 15 Gy stereotactic body radiation by 4 weeks. Radiation-treated patients gave blood at baseline, week 2 and week 4. Germline CDR1 and CDR2: ENHRY and SYGVKD. CDR3 length equals 15 residues. The V segment lost 6 bases and the J segment 5 bases; nucleotides outside the gene matches: 4.

Sequencing was performed on blood, taken from a patient whose treatment included radiotherapy and nephrectomy. This TCR came from a man between 60 and 70 years old with renal cell carcinoma. The chain has TRBV10-3 and TRBJ2-1; 13 bases line up with TRBD2. The CDR3 reads CAIRDGLAGDNEQFF. The CDR3, as DNA: TGTGCCATCAGGGACGGACTAGCGGGGGACAATGAGCAGTTCTTC.